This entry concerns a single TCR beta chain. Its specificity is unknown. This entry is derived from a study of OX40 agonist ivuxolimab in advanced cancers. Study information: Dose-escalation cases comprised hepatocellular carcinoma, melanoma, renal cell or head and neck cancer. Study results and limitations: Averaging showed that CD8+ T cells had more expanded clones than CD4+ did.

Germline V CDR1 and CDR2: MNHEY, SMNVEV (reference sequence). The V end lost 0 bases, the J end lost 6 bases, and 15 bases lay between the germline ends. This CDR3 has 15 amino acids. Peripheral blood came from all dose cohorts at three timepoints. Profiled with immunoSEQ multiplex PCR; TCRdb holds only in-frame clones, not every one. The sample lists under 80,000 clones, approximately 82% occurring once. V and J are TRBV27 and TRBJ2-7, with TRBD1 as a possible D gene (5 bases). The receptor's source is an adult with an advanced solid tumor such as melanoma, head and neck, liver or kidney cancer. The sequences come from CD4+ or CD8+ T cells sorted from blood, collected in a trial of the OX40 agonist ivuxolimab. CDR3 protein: CASSLSGSLTGEQYF. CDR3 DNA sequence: TGTGCCAGCAGTTTATCGGGTTCGCTTACAGGCGAGCAGTACTTC.